This T cell receptor beta chain was sequenced during a study of T cell repertoires in cytomegalovirus infection. Study in general: From public TCR beta signatures came an indication of both CMV infection and matching HLA type. General study findings and limits: HLA-C-restricted CMV-specific TCR beta clonotypes were dominant in the ex vivo response. Cumulative public TCR beta family frequency identified carriers of CMV plus the relevant HLA.

This clonotype has more than one count but fewer than ten. Its antigen is not known. TCRdb itself ran the reads through MiXCR, one entry per CDR3 protein. The table records approximately 290,000 distinct CDR3 sequences, about 26% of them present only once. This CDR3 has 11 amino acids. Trimming took 10 bases from V and 16 from J; bases not matched to a gene: 12. The sample taken for sequencing was PBMCs. This chain links TRBV12-3 or TRBV12-4 with TRBJ2-1, with 8 bases matching TRBD2. The sequence derives from a human donor in good health (CMV status not recorded). Some clones in this sample may be carry-over from other donors' samples. CDR3 DNA: TGTGCCACCCTAAAAGGCGGGAGGAACTTCTTC. Its translation: CATLKGGRNFF.